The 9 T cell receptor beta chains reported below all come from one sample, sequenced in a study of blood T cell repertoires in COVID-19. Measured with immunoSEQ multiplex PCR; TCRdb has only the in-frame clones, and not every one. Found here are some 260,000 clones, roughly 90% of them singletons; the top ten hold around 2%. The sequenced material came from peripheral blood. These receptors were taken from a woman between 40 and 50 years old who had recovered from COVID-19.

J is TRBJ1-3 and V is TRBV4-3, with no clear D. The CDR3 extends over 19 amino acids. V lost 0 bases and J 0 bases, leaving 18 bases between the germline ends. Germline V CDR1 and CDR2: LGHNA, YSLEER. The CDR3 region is CASSQDPPGRFISGNTIYF. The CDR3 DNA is TGCGCCAGCAGCCAAGATCCACCCGGGAGATTTATCTCTGGAAACACCATATATTTT.

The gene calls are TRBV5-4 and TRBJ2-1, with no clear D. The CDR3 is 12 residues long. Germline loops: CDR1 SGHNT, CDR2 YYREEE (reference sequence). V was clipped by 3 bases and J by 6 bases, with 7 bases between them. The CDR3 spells CASSSLTNEQFF. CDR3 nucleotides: TGTGCCAGCAGCTCGCTAACCAATGAGCAGTTCTTC. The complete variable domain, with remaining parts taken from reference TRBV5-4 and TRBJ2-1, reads ETGVTQSPTHLIKTRGQQVTLRCSSQSGHNTVSWYQQALGQGPQFIFQYYREEENGRGNFPPRFSGLQFPNYSSELNVNALELDDSALYLCASSSLTNEQFFGPGTRLTVL.

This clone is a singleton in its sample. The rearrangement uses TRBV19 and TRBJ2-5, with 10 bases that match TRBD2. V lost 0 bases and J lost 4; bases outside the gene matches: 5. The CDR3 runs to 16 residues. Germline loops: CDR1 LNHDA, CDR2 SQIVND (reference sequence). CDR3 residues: CASSIDQLAGVETQYF. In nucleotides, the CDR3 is TGTGCCAGTAGTATAGATCAGCTAGCGGGAGTAGAGACCCAGTACTTC.

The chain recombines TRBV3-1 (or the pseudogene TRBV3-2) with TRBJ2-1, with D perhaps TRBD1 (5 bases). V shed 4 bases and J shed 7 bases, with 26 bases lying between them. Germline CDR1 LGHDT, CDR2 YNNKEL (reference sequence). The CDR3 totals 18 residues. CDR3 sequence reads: CASSPPFAAGSVRNEQFF. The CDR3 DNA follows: TGTGCCAGCAGCCCTCCATTTGCGGCAGGGTCGGTACGGAATGAGCAGTTCTTC.

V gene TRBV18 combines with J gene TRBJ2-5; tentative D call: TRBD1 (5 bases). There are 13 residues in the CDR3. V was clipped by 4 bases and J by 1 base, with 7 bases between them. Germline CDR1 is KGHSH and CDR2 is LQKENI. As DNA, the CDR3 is TGTGCCAGCTCACTACAGGCCCAAGAGACCCAGTACTTC. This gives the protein CASSLQAQETQYF.

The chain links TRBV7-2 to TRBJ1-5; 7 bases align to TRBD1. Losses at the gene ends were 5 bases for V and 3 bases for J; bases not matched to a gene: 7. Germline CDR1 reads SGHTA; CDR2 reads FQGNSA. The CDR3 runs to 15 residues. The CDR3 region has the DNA TGTGCCAGCAGCGAAGGGGGCGACGTCAATCAGCCCCAGCATTTT. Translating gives CASSEGGDVNQPQHF.

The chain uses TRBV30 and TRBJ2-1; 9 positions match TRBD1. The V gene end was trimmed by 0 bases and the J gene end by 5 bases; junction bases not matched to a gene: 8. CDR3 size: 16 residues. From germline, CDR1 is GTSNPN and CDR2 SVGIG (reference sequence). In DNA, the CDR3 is TGTGCCTGGAGTGTAGGTGCCGGGACAGGGCACAATGAGCAGTTCTTC. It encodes CAWSVGAGTGHNEQFF.

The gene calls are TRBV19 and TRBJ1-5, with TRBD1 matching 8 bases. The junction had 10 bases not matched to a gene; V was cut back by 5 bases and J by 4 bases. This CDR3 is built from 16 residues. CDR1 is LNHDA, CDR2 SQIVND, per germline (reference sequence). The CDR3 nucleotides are TGTGCCAGTAGTCCCACCCTAACAGGGGGTAATCAGCCCCAGCATTTT. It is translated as CASSPTLTGGNQPQHF.

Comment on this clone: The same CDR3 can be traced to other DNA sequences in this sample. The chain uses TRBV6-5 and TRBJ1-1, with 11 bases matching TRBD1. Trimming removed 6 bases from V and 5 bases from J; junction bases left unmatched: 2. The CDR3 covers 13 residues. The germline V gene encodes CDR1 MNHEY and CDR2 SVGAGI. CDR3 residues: CASRDRGLTEAFF. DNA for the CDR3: TGTGCCAGCAGGGACAGGGGGCTTACTGAAGCTTTCTTT.